Listed below are T cell receptor beta chains from one sample, sequenced in a study of T-cell memory formation after mild COVID-19. TCRdb independently ran MiXCR on the 5' RACE reads; one entry per CDR3 protein. The sample lists approximately 500,000 distinct CDR3 sequences; around 27% were seen once. The sequencing sample was made of PBMCs or a T cell subset sorted from them (not recorded which). These receptors originate from an adult woman who had mild COVID-19 (a few samples of this study predate the infection). Cell type and time point are not known. CDR3s include the opening cysteine and the closing phenylalanine or tryptophan. D genes are given only for firm matches. Expanded clones get a size class; other rows say once, few or many, or leave the size out.

abundance: NA
d_gene: TRBD1
j_gene: TRBJ2-7
v_gene: TRBV7-6
CDR3aa: CASSLDDRGGYEQYF
CDR3nt: TGTGCCAGCAGCTTAGATGACAGGGGCGGATACGAGCAGTACTTC

abundance: few
d_gene: NA
j_gene: TRBJ2-5
v_gene: TRBV11-2
CDR3aa: CASSPRDSRGETQYF
CDR3nt: TGTGCCAGCAGCCCCAGGGACAGCCGGGGGGAGACCCAGTACTTC

abundance: few
d_gene: NA
j_gene: TRBJ2-3
v_gene: TRBV12-3/TRBV12-4
CDR3aa: CASSLSSVGTDTQYF
CDR3nt: TGTGCCAGCAGTTTAAGTAGCGTTGGCACAGATACGCAGTATTTT

abundance: few
d_gene: NA
j_gene: TRBJ2-1
v_gene: TRBV11-2
CDR3aa: CASSPLGVLRRNEQFF
CDR3nt: TGTGCCAGCAGCCCATTGGGCGTCTTGAGACGCAATGAGCAGTTCTTC

abundance: NA
d_gene: TRBD2
j_gene: TRBJ2-3
v_gene: TRBV5-1
CDR3aa: CASSLAATSGGRAVYF
CDR3nt: TGCGCCAGCAGCTTGGCCGCAACTAGCGGGGGGCGTGCAGTATATTTT

abundance: NA
d_gene: NA
j_gene: TRBJ2-5
v_gene: TRBV7-8
CDR3aa: CASTPEGGGETQYF
CDR3nt: TGTGCCAGCACCCCCGAAGGCGGGGGCGAGACCCAGTACTTC

abundance: few
d_gene: NA
j_gene: TRBJ1-4
v_gene: TRBV20-1
CDR3aa: CSARDPGSNEKLFF
CDR3nt: TGCAGTGCTAGAGATCCGGGCAGCAATGAAAAACTGTTTTTT

abundance: NA
d_gene: NA
j_gene: TRBJ1-5
v_gene: TRBV5-1
CDR3aa: CASSRGPASNQPQHF
CDR3nt: TGCGCCAGCAGCAGGGGACCGGCTAGCAATCAGCCCCAGCATTTT

abundance: NA
d_gene: NA
j_gene: TRBJ1-1
v_gene: TRBV7-9
CDR3aa: CASSLTAAFF
CDR3nt: TGTGCCAGCAGCCTCACGGCGGCTTTCTTT

abundance: NA
d_gene: TRBD1
j_gene: TRBJ1-1
v_gene: TRBV5-1
CDR3aa: CASSLEGGGIAEAFF
CDR3nt: TGCGCCAGCAGCTTGGAGGGAGGGGGCATCGCTGAAGCTTTCTTT

abundance: few
d_gene: TRBD1
j_gene: TRBJ1-2
v_gene: TRBV12-3/TRBV12-4
CDR3aa: CASSRDRASGYTF
CDR3nt: TGTGCCAGCAGTCGGGACAGGGCTTCTGGCTACACCTTC

abundance: NA
d_gene: NA
j_gene: TRBJ1-5
v_gene: TRBV6-5
CDR3aa: CASSYRLSQPQHF
CDR3nt: TGTGCCAGCAGTTACAGGCTCTCCCAGCCCCAGCATTTT

abundance: few
d_gene: NA
j_gene: TRBJ2-3
v_gene: TRBV5-1
CDR3aa: CASSFGTGQLGDTQYF
CDR3nt: TGCGCCAGCAGCTTTGGAACAGGGCAACTCGGGGATACGCAGTATTTT

abundance: NA
d_gene: NA
j_gene: TRBJ2-1
v_gene: TRBV18
CDR3aa: CASSPLDSHNEQFF
CDR3nt: TGTGCCAGCTCACCACTGGACAGCCACAATGAGCAGTTCTTC

abundance: NA
d_gene: NA
j_gene: TRBJ2-2
v_gene: TRBV2
CDR3aa: CASNFGGTLTGELFF
CDR3nt: TGTGCCAGCAACTTCGGGGGAACCCTCACCGGGGAGCTGTTTTTT

abundance: few
d_gene: NA
j_gene: TRBJ1-1
v_gene: TRBV29-1
CDR3aa: CSVEDGGSEAFF
CDR3nt: TGCAGCGTTGAAGATGGTGGGAGTGAAGCTTTCTTT

abundance: few
d_gene: TRBD2
j_gene: TRBJ2-3
v_gene: TRBV2
CDR3aa: CASSWAGEADTQYF
CDR3nt: TGTGCCAGCAGTTGGGCGGGAGAAGCAGATACGCAGTATTTT

abundance: NA
d_gene: NA
j_gene: TRBJ1-1
v_gene: TRBV7-2
CDR3aa: CASSARANTEAFF
CDR3nt: TGTGCCAGCAGCGCCCGGGCCAACACTGAAGCTTTCTTT

abundance: many
d_gene: NA
j_gene: TRBJ2-2
v_gene: TRBV11-2
CDR3aa: CASSLFPSAGLNTGELFF
CDR3nt: TGTGCCAGCAGCTTATTTCCCTCCGCGGGGCTAAACACCGGGGAGCTGTTTTTT

abundance: few
d_gene: TRBD1
j_gene: TRBJ2-7
v_gene: TRBV4-1
CDR3aa: CASSQGTGSPYEQYF
CDR3nt: TGCGCCAGCAGCCAAGGGACAGGGAGCCCCTACGAGCAGTACTTC